The clone carrying this T cell receptor beta chain was counted a few times. These data belong to a study of blood T cells in healthy people across ages. Combining a sample-barcoded 5' primer with a J-beta primer mix, a second PCR ran for roughly 7 to 12 cycles. From the 5' RACE reads, TCRdb called clonotypes with MiXCR, one entry per CDR3 protein. Altogether about 780,000 distinct CDR3 sequences are present, 25% to 30% being singletons, with the ten largest covering roughly 3.1%. These records were also assigned to another study, of T cells of mothers and their children. That publication notes: The donors comprised more than 5 children and their three healthy Caucasian mothers.

This TCR came from a boy aged 5-17 years in good health. The sequenced sample consisted of blood.

The CDR3 DNA sequence: TGTGCCAGCAGCTTAGGAAACGGAAACTATGGCTACACCTTC. Its protein product is CASSLGNGNYGYTF. This chain joins TRBV7-9 and TRBJ1-2, with D hard to call. The CDR3 extends over 14 amino acids. V lost 1 base and J lost 2, with 8 bases in between. The germline V gene has CDR1 SEHNR and CDR2 FQNEAQ (reference sequence). The whole variable domain, filled in from reference TRBV7-9 and TRBJ1-2, reads DTGVSQNPRHKITKRGQNVTFRCDPISEHNRLYWYRQTLGQGPEFLTYFQNEAQLEKSRLLSDRFSAERPKGSFSTLEIQRTEQGDSAMYLCASSLGNGNYGYTFGSGTRLTVV.